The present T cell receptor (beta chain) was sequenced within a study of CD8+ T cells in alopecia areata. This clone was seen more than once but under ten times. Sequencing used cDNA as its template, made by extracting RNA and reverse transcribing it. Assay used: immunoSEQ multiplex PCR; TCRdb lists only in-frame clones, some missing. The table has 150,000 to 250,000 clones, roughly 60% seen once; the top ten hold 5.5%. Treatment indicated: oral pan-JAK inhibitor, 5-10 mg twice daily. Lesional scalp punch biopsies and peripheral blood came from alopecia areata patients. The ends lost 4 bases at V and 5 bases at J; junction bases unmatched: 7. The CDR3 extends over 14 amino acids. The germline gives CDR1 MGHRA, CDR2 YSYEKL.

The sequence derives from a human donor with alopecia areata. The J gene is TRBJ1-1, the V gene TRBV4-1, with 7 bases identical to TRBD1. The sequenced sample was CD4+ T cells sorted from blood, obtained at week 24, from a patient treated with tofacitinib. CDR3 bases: TGCGCCAGCAGCCCGCAGGGGGTAAGGACTGAAGCTTTCTTT. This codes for CASSPQGVRTEAFF.